This TCR beta chain came from a study of T-cell reconstitution after alpha-beta-depleted transplantation in children (dated by TCRdb to the mid-2010s). With respect to the entire study: Using TCR repertoire profiling, the study quantitatively followed how T-cell immune reconstitution unfolded in children after TCRalphabeta/CD19-depleted allogeneic hematopoietic cell transplantation.

The treatment or condition tag for this specimen amounts to: allogeneic hematopoietic cell transplantation with graft depleted of TCRalphabeta T cells and CD19 B cells. Transplant recipients were children who received TCRalphabeta/CD19-depleted allogeneic hematopoietic cell grafts. Library creation used PCR. The instrument given in TCRdb is Illumina HiSeq 2500. TCR libraries were prepared with molecular barcoding, using unique molecular identifiers to normalize TCRbeta repertoire quantification. TCRdb trimmed public reads at Q25 via fastp, called clones via MiXCR and kept in-frame beta chains. Entries are consolidated by CDR3 protein sequence, retaining the most common genes and DNA. The sample includes about 460,000 distinct CDR3 sequences, with more than 9% observed a single time. The top ten constitute 2% to 2.5% of the sample. Remarks on this clonotype: The antigen it binds to is not known. No much larger clonotype is one base removed from it; base qualities were not supplied.

V and J lose 0 bases and 7 bases, and a span of 12 bases separates them. The CDR3 starts with the cysteine, ends with the phenylalanine, and has 14 residues. Left in the record is the CDR3 DNA by itself, 42 bases read in frame from the first base. Looking up the germline V gene yields CDR1 SGHVS and CDR2 FQNEAQ. What the research found in general, with its limitations: About two months after transplant, the apparently early recovery of alphabetaT-cell counts reportedly depended on just several hundred clones that had expanded rapidly and came from non-depleted graft cells. Hyperexpanded clone frequencies declined over subsequent months; after one year, T-cell counts and TCRbeta diversity were mostly attributed to newly produced T cells. In some patients, the high TCRbeta diversity seen at day 60 was put down to recipient T cells and intrathymic progenitors that had survived conditioning.

The sequence is built from TRBV7-8 and TRBJ1-2; the D gene is possibly TRBD1, with 5 bases matching. The specimen was PBMCs, collected before TCRalphabeta/CD19-depleted stem cell transplant. This TCR was recovered from a child aged 2 to 10 with inherited bone marrow failure, due to receive a stem cell transplant. The bases are TGTGCCAGCAGCTTAGCGTCTGGAGGGGCTGGCTACACCTTC. The resulting protein is CASSLASGGAGYTF.